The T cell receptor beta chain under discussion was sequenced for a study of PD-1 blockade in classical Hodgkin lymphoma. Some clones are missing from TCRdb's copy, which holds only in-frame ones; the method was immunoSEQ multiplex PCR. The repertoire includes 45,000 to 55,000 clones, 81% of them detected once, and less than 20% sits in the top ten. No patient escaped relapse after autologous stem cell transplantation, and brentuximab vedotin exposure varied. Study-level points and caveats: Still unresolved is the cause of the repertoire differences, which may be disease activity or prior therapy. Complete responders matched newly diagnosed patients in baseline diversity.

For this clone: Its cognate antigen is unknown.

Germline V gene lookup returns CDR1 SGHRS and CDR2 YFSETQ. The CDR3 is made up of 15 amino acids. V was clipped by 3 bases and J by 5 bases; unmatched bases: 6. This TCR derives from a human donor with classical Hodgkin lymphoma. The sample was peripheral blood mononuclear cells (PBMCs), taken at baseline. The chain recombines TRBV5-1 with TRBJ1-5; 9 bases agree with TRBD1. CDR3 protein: CASSSGQGYDQPQHF. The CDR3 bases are TGCGCCAGCAGCTCTGGACAGGGGTACGATCAGCCCCAGCATTTT.